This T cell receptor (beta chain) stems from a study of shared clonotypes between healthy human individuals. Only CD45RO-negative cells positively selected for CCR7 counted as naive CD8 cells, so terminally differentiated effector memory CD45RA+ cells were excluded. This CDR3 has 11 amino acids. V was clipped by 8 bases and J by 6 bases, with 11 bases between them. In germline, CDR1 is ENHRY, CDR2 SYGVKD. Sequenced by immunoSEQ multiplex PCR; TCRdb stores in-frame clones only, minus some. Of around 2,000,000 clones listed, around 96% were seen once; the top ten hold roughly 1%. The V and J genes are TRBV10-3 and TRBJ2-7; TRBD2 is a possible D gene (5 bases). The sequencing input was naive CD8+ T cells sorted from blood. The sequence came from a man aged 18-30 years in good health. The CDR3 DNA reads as TGTGCCATCGGGAGCCCTCTCGAGCAGTACTTC. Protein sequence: CAIGSPLEQYF.